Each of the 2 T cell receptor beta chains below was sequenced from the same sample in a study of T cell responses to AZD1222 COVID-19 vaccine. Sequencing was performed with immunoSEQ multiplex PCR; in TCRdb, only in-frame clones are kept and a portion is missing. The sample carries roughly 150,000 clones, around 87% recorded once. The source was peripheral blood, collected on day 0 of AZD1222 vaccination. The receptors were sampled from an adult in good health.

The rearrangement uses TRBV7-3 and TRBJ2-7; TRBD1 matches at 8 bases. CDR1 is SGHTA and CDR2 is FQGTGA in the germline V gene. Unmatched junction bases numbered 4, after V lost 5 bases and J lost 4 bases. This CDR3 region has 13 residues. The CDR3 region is CASSVGQGYEQYF. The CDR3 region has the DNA TGTGCCAGCAGCGTAGGACAGGGTTACGAGCAGTACTTC.

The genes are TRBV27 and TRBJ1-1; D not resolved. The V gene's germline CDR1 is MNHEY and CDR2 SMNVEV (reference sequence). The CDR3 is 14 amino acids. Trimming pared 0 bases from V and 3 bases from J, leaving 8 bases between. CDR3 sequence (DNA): TGTGCCAGCAGTTTATCAGTTAGGGACACTGAAGCTTTCTTT. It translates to CASSLSVRDTEAFF.